This TCR beta chain was identified in a study of identical twins. Study-level findings and limits: The authors drew conclusions from cross-sectional statistical analysis rather than following the same donors. Models predicted too little out-of-frame TCR alpha sharing in monozygotic twins. A lower insertion count was a feature of abundant cord blood beta clonotypes, with no such feature in memory repertoires.

With regard to this clonotype: The antigen remains undetermined.

After template switching added a universal primer site, the resulting cDNA carried unique molecular identifiers. TCRdb reprocessed the 5' RACE reads with MiXCR, giving one entry per CDR3 protein. The sample lists around 370,000 distinct CDR3 sequences; approximately 8.7% were seen once. Sequenced: naive T cells sorted from blood. This sequence originates from a woman in her 50s in good health.

CDR3 bases: TGTGCCAGCAGCTTCGGACTGACTAATGAAAAACTGTTTTTT. Residues: CASSFGLTNEKLFF. This chain connects TRBV7-9 to TRBJ1-4; no clear D. This CDR3 is 14 amino acids long. Germline lookup yields CDR1 SEHNR and CDR2 FQNEAQ (reference sequence). V was cut by 3 bases and J by 2 bases, with 7 bases left in between.